The 4 T cell receptor beta chains given below trace back to one sample, sequenced in a study of post-analysis software for immune sequencing data. Built from TCR beta cDNA, the libraries had unique molecular identifiers in them. TCRdb re-called the PCR reads with MiXCR, one entry per CDR3 protein. The table lists about 540,000 distinct CDR3 sequences, 34% of them singletons, with about 6% in the top ten. Broader study findings: Controls had lower frequencies than patients of five or six TRBV segments, which included TRBV5-6, TRBV5-1 and TRBV20-1.

These receptors are not linked to any known antigen. The sample taken for sequencing was blood. The source is a girl aged 2 to 17 with multiple sclerosis.

The chain has TRBV7-2 and TRBJ2-3; D is perhaps TRBD2 (6 bases). The CDR3 length is 14 residues. V dropped 3 bases and J dropped 4 bases, with 11 bases sitting between them. Germline CDR1 is SGHTA and CDR2 is FQGNSA. CDR3: CASSFGAGADTQYF. The CDR3, as DNA: TGTGCCAGCAGCTTCGGAGCGGGCGCAGATACGCAGTATTTT.

The chain employs TRBV5-1 and TRBJ2-1, with 9 nucleotides matching TRBD1. After removal of 9 bases from V and 9 bases from J, the junction contained 13 bases not matched to a gene. CDR1 and CDR2 from the germline V gene are SGHRS and YFSETQ. The CDR3 runs to 14 residues. The CDR3 bases are TGCGCCACCTCGCAACAGGGGGCTGAGAGTGAGCAGTTCTTC. Protein product: CATSQQGAESEQFF. The full variable domain, with the rest looked up from reference TRBV5-1 and TRBJ2-1, is KAGVTQTPRYLIKTRGQQVTLSCSPISGHRSVSWYQQTPGQGLQFLFEYFSETQRNKGNFPGRFSGRQFSNSRSEMNVSTLELGDSALYLCATSQQGAESEQFFGPGTRLTVL.

The chain links TRBV20-1 to TRBJ2-4; the match to TRBD2 covers 7 bases. Germline values: CDR1 DFQATT, CDR2 SNEGSKA (reference sequence). CDR3 length: 15 amino acids. The V segment lost 5 bases and the J segment 3 bases; nucleotides outside the gene matches: 10. The CDR3 here is CSAPSAGPGKNIQYF. The CDR3 DNA reads TGCAGTGCTCCTTCAGCGGGGCCAGGCAAAAACATTCAGTACTTC.

V usage is TRBV7-2 and J usage is TRBJ1-2; the D is unclear. CDR3 length: 14 residues. CDR1 and CDR2 from the germline V gene are SGHTA and FQGNSA. Trimming stripped 2 bases from V and 6 bases from J, with 13 bases between. CDR3 coding DNA: TGTGCCAGCAGCTTATTCCCCGGAGTGGATGGCTACACCTTC. Protein: CASSLFPGVDGYTF.